This TCR beta chain was found in a study of OX40 agonist ivuxolimab in advanced cancers. Study at large: Age averaged about 60 years (range about 23 to 80), and 82.7% were male.

Turning to this clone: Its antigen remains unidentified.

V dropped 7 bases and J dropped 5 bases, with 15 bases sitting between them. Germline-derived CDR1 and CDR2 are ENHRY and SYGVKD. The CDR3 loop spans 14 amino acids. The assay was immunoSEQ multiplex PCR, and TCRdb's table has in-frame clones only and misses some. The profile covers about 78,000 clones, with roughly four fifths appearing a single time and 0.35% to 0.5% taken by the ten largest. Study observations and caveats: Partly responding patients at 0.1-3.0 mg/kg showed some of the smallest clonal expansion. Which antigen the expanded peripheral T cells recognized is unknown.

Sampling of blood occurred at baseline, cycle 4 day 1, and cycle 7 day 1. The V gene is TRBV10-3, the J gene TRBJ2-1; either TRBD1 or TRBD2 may supply D (6 bases each). This specimen was CD4+ or CD8+ T cells sorted from blood, taken in a trial of the OX40 agonist ivuxolimab. The TCR originated in an adult with an advanced solid tumor such as melanoma, head and neck, liver or kidney cancer. Here the CDR3 reads CAINPGGRNNEQFF. The CDR3 region has the DNA TGTGCCATCAACCCCGGGGGCCGAAACAATGAGCAGTTCTTC.